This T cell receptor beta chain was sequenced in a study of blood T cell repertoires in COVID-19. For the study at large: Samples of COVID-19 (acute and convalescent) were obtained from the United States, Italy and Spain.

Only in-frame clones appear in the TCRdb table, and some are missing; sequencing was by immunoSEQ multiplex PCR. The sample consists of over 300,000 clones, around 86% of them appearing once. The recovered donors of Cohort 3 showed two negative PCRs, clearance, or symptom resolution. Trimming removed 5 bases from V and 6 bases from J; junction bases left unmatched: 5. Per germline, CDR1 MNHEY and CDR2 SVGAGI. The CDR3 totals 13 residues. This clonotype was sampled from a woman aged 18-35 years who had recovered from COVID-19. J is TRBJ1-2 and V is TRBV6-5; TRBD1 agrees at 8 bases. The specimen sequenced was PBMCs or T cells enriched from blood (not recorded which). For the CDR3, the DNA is TGTGCCAGCAGTCGGACAGGGTGGGATGGCTACACCTTC. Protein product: CASSRTGWDGYTF.